These T cell receptor beta chains were read from a single sample in a study of T cells in Graves' hyperthyroidism and ophthalmopathy. Each CDR3 protein is one row after TCRdb ran MiXCR on the multiplex PCR reads. Of approximately 560,000 distinct CDR3 sequences detected, under 60% appear once; the ten largest clones hold approximately 8.2%. Sequenced input: peripheral blood or thyroid tissue (not recorded which). The receptors stem from a woman aged 18-29 years with Graves' hyperthyroidism. The CDR3 runs from the conserved cysteine through the conserved F or W. The D gene is left open where the match is weak. Not every row has a clone size; where given, it reads once, few, many or a size class.

>14|TRBJ2-7|many|NA|TRBV7-6
TGTGCCAGCAGCCGATTTGCAGGAGGAGACGAGCAGTACTTC
CASSRFAGGDEQYF
>15|TRBJ2-6|NA|NA|TRBV4-3
TGCGCCAGCAGCCAAGATATCGCTGGGGCCAACGTCCTGACTTTC
CASSQDIAGANVLTF
>14|TRBJ2-7|NA|NA|TRBV15
TGTGCCACCAGCAGATCAACAGGGACCTACGAGCAGTACTTC
CATSRSTGTYEQYF
>12|TRBJ2-2|many|TRBD1|TRBV24-1
TGTGCCACCAGTGTAGGGGGCTTGGAGCTGTTTTTT
CATSVGGLELFF
>14|TRBJ2-5|many|TRBD2|TRBV2
TGTGCCAGCAGTGCTAGCGGGAGCACAGAGACCCAGTACTTC
CASSASGSTETQYF
>17|TRBJ2-2|NA|NA|TRBV7-9
TGCGCCAGCAGCGTACCCCGGGACGGCCCGAACACCGGGGAGCTGTTTTTT
CASSVPRDGPNTGELFF
>13|TRBJ2-5|many|NA|TRBV7-9
TGTGCCAGCAGATCTGGGGCGAAAGAGACCCAGTACTTC
CASRSGAKETQYF
>15|TRBJ2-7|NA|NA|TRBV11-3
TGTGCCAGCAGGGGAGCCGGGACTGCCTCCTACGAGCAGTACTTC
CASRGAGTASYEQYF
>13|TRBJ1-2|NA|NA|TRBV7-6
TGTGCCAGCAGCCAGCTCGAGAACTATGGCTACACCTTC
CASSQLENYGYTF
>19|TRBJ2-7|NA|TRBD2|TRBV24-1
TGTGCCACCAGTGATTCCCAGGGGACTAGCGGGAGTCCAGGGTACGAGCAGTACTTC
CATSDSQGTSGSPGYEQYF
>15|TRBJ2-7|few|NA|TRBV7-9
TGTGCCAGCAGCCAACCGACTAGGCTTAACTACGAGCAGTACTTC
CASSQPTRLNYEQYF
>14|TRBJ1-6|NA|TRBD1|TRBV15
TGTGCCACCAGCAGTGTACAGGGGGCTTCACCCCTCCACTTT
CATSSVQGASPLHF
>13|TRBJ1-1|NA|NA|TRBV29-1
TGCAGCTTACGGGGGGAGGTGAACGCTGAAGCTTTCTTT
CSLRGEVNAEAFF
>13|TRBJ1-2|many|TRBD1|TRBV7-9
TGTGCCAGCAGTCAACAGGGGGCGCAGGGCTACACCTTC
CASSQQGAQGYTF
>13|TRBJ1-6|NA|NA|TRBV25-1
TGTGCCAGCAGGACGGCAAATAATTCACCCCTCCACTTT
CASRTANNSPLHF
>16|TRBJ1-1|NA|TRBD1|TRBV5-1
TGCGCCAGCAGCTTTGACAGGGGGCTGCGGAACACAGAAGCTTTCTTT
CASSFDRGLRNTEAFF
>12|TRBJ1-6|many|NA|TRBV12-3/TRBV12-4
TGTGCCAGCAGTCCAGGGGTTTCACCCCTCCACTTT
CASSPGVSPLHF
>15|TRBJ1-1|NA|TRBD1|TRBV7-3
TGTGCCAGCAGCTCCATCAGGGGGCTCGACACTGAAGCTTTCTTT
CASSSIRGLDTEAFF
>14|TRBJ1-4|NA|NA|TRBV15
TGTGCCACCAGCAGACTCAGGGGTGGTGAAAAACTGTTTTTT
CATSRLRGGEKLFF
>15|TRBJ2-7|NA|TRBD2|TRBV10-3
TGTGCCACTCGGACTAGCGGGAGGTCGACCTACGAGCAGTACTTC
CATRTSGRSTYEQYF
>16|TRBJ1-2|few|NA|TRBV7-9
TGTGCCAGCAGCTTAGTTACATCGGGACCCGACTATGGCTACACCTTC
CASSLVTSGPDYGYTF
>16|TRBJ2-2|many|TRBD1|TRBV15
TGTGCCACCCGACACGACAGGGGTTGGATCACCGGGGAGCTGTTTTTT
CATRHDRGWITGELFF
>13|TRBJ1-5|NA|NA|TRBV10-2
TGCGCCAGCAGTGACGGTAGCAATCGGCCCCAGCATTTT
CASSDGSNRPQHF
>19|TRBJ2-5|few|TRBD2|TRBV7-8
TGTGCCAGCAGCTTAGTGGTTTTACTAACGGGAGGGGGAAAAGAGACCCAGTACTTC
CASSLVVLLTGGGKETQYF
>14|TRBJ1-1|NA|NA|TRBV7-2
TGTGCCAGCAGGGGAGGGGTGGACGACACTGAAGCTTTCTTT
CASRGGVDDTEAFF
>15|TRBJ1-5|NA|NA|TRBV5-1
TGCGCCAGCAGCTTGGTTGCGGGGTCTGGTCAGCCCCAGCATTTT
CASSLVAGSGQPQHF
>12|TRBJ2-5|NA|NA|TRBV15
TGTGCCACCAGCAGAGCGGAAGAGACCCAGTACTTC
CATSRAEETQYF
>12|TRBJ1-1|NA|NA|TRBV7-2
TGTGCCAGCAGCTTAGGGCAGGTGTCGGCTTTCTTT
CASSLGQVSAFF
>14|TRBJ1-2|many|NA|TRBV7-2
TGTGCCAGCAGCTTGACACAGTCTAACTATGGCTACACCTTC
CASSLTQSNYGYTF
>13|TRBJ2-7|many|TRBD1|TRBV7-8
TGTGCCAGCAACGGACAGGGTTCCGACGAGCAGTACTTC
CASNGQGSDEQYF
>14|TRBJ1-4|many|TRBD1|TRBV7-9
TGTGCCAGCAGTCCTGGACAGGGAGAGGAAAAACTGTTTTTT
CASSPGQGEEKLFF
>11|TRBJ2-7|NA|NA|TRBV29-1
TGCAGTGGTCAGTTCGTGCCCGAGCAGTACTTC
CSGQFVPEQYF
>14|TRBJ1-2|NA|NA|TRBV25-1
TGTGCCAGCAGTGATCCCGGGACGGCCTATGGCTACACCTTC
CASSDPGTAYGYTF
>14|TRBJ2-7|NA|NA|TRBV7-2
TGTGCCTGGAGTGAGTACAGTTACGAAGTCGAGCAGTACTTC
CAWSEYSYEVEQYF
>12|TRBJ1-5|NA|NA|TRBV2
TGTGCCAGCAGTGAAATTGGCGGGTCCCAGCATTTT
CASSEIGGSQHF
>14|TRBJ2-5|few|NA|TRBV2
TGTGCCAGCAGCTTGGTGGCCAGGGAAGAGACCCAGTACTTC
CASSLVAREETQYF
>15|TRBJ2-7|NA|NA|TRBV6-5
TGTGCCAGCAGTTCGACACCGGATATTGGCTACGAGCAGTACTTC
CASSSTPDIGYEQYF
>13|TRBJ1-1|NA|TRBD1|TRBV29-1
TGCAGCGCCAAAGGGGGCGCGGGCACTGAAGCTTTCTTT
CSAKGGAGTEAFF
>14|TRBJ2-5|NA|TRBD2|TRBV20-1
TGCAGTGCTGGGACTAGCGGGAGTTTGGAGACCCAGTACTTC
CSAGTSGSLETQYF
>13|TRBJ1-4|NA|NA|TRBV10-3
TGTGCCATCACTGGGGGACCCCATGAAAAACTGTTTTTT
CAITGGPHEKLFF
>14|TRBJ2-4|NA|NA|TRBV29-1
TGCAGCGTGGCAATTTCGGGGCTGGTTGGCATTCAGTACTTC
CSVAISGLVGIQYF
>14|TRBJ2-5|few|NA|TRBV20-1
TGCAGTGCTTATCAGACAGGGAGGGAAGAGACCCAGTACTTC
CSAYQTGREETQYF
>18|TRBJ1-5|NA|NA|TRBV29-1
TGCAGTGCTAGAGAAGGCAGAGTGAGCTTTTATAGCAATCAGCCCCAGCATTTT
CSAREGRVSFYSNQPQHF
>11|TRBJ1-2|NA|NA|TRBV25-1
TGTGTCAGCGTTGAAACGGGGGGCTACACCTTC
CVSVETGGYTF
>13|TRBJ2-5|NA|TRBD1|TRBV7-9
TGTGCCAGCAGCCGTGGGACAGAGGGGGCCCAGTACTTC
CASSRGTEGAQYF
>19|TRBJ1-4|NA|TRBD1|TRBV7-9
TGTGCCAGCAGGTTACGGACAGGCAATACGGATGCAACTAATGAAAAACTGTTTTTT
CASRLRTGNTDATNEKLFF
>14|TRBJ1-1|NA|NA|TRBV5-1
TGCGCCAGCAGCTTGGCCACCCTGGGCACTGAAGCTTTCTTT
CASSLATLGTEAFF
>11|TRBJ2-7|NA|NA|TRBV7-2
TGTGCCAGCAGCCTAGGGACATATCTGTACTTC
CASSLGTYLYF
>15|TRBJ2-7|many|NA|TRBV7-8
TGTGCCAGCAGCTTGGTCACAGGGCACTCCTACGAGCAGTACTTC
CASSLVTGHSYEQYF
>14|TRBJ1-1|NA|NA|TRBV12-3/TRBV12-4
TGTGCCAGCATCGCGCTTTCGAAGTCCACTGAAGCTTTCTTT
CASIALSKSTEAFF
>14|TRBJ1-4|NA|NA|TRBV15
TGTGCCACCAGCAGCCCCGGGACTAGGGGAAAACTGTTTTTT
CATSSPGTRGKLFF
>12|TRBJ1-2|NA|TRBD1|TRBV29-1
TGCAACATAGACAGGGGTTTTCATGGCTACACCTTC
CNIDRGFHGYTF
>14|TRBJ1-3|NA|TRBD1|TRBV7-9
TGTGCCAGCAGGCGACAGGGCTCTGGAAACACCATATATTTT
CASRRQGSGNTIYF
>17|TRBJ1-4|NA|NA|TRBV19
TGTGCCAGTAGTATTCAGGGTATGAGCGCGACTAATGAAAAACTGTTTTTT
CASSIQGMSATNEKLFF
>14|TRBJ2-7|many|TRBD2|TRBV7-8
TGTGCCAGCAGCCCGAGCGGGACGGCGAACGAGCAGTACTTC
CASSPSGTANEQYF